This TCR beta chain was retrieved from a study of shared clonotypes between healthy human individuals. General study results and limits: Clonotype sharing across donors was expected to vary with sequencing depth.

Details on this clone: Its antigen is not known.

From germline, CDR1 is MDHEN and CDR2 SYDVKM. J was trimmed by 2 bases and V by 6 bases; bases with no gene match: 11. CDR3 length equals 17 residues. Libraries were prepared by immunoSEQ multiplex PCR; TCRdb keeps only in-frame clonotypes and omits some of them. The data contain hundreds of thousands of clones, about 97% of them singletons. Positive CCR7 selection of CD45RO-negative cells yielded the naive CD8 cells, and terminally differentiated effector memory CD45RA+ cells were excluded. This chain uses TRBV28 with TRBJ2-2; 8 bases match TRBD1. The sequence was collected from a man under 40 in good health. The sample was naive CD8+ T cells sorted from blood. CDR3 nucleotides: TGTGCCAGCAGCTCCCTCGAGACAGGGGATAACACCGGGGAGCTGTTTTTT. Translation: CASSSLETGDNTGELFF. The full variable domain, its missing parts supplied by reference TRBV28 and TRBJ2-2, is DVKVTQSSRYLVKRTGEKVFLECVQDMDHENMFWYRQDPGLGLRLIYFSYDVKMKEKGDIPEGYSVSREKKERFSLILESASTNQTSMYLCASSSLETGDNTGELFFGEGSRLTVL.